The 22 T cell receptor beta chains presented below share a single source sample, sequenced in a study of Graves' ophthalmopathy and Graves' hyperthyroidism. RNA transcripts yielded amplified TCR beta CDR3 regions. Second-round multiplex PCR followed a first-round RT-PCR using HTBI primers. TCRdb reprocessed the multiplex PCR reads with MiXCR, giving one entry per CDR3 protein. The sample lists over 650,000 distinct CDR3 sequences, just over 40% seen once, with over 2.5% in the top ten. What was sequenced was peripheral blood. The receptors shown here come from an adult man with Graves' ophthalmopathy.

The chain links TRBV20-1 to TRBJ1-1, with D maybe TRBD1 (6 bases). The CDR3 is 15 amino acids. Germline V gives CDR1 DFQATT, CDR2 SNEGSKA (reference sequence). V dropped 6 bases and J dropped 1 base, with 18 bases sitting between them. The CDR3 nucleotides read TGCAGTGCCTACGGGACATCGTCTACGAACACTGAAGCTTTCTTT. Protein sequence: CSAYGTSSTNTEAFF.

Many counts were recorded for this clonotype. The chain has TRBV5-8 and TRBJ1-2; D call uncertain. Germline V gene sequence: CDR1 SGHTS, CDR2 YDEGEE. V was trimmed by 4 bases and J by 2 bases, leaving 12 bases between them. The CDR3 consists of 14 residues. CDR3 nucleotide sequence: TGTGCCAGCAGCGCCGCGGACGGCAACTATGGCTACACCTTC. Its protein product is CASSAADGNYGYTF.

This clonotype was counted many times. The CDR3 DNA reads as TGTGCCAGCTCTTACCCCGAGGGAGCAACTAATGAAAAACTGTTTTTT. This encodes CASSYPEGATNEKLFF. The V call is TRBV25-1, the J call TRBJ1-4; D is unresolved. The CDR3 spans 16 residues. CDR1 MGHDK and CDR2 SYGVNS come from the germline V gene. With 8 bases removed from V and 0 bases from J, the gap between germline ends came to 16 bases.

This clonotype was detected only a few times. Since the CDR3 does not end with the conserved phenylalanine or tryptophan, this likely comes from a read error. The limits of the CDR3 on the DNA are not certain, so only TCRdb's listed CDR3 is given. This sequence joins TRBV25-1 and TRBJ1-4; the D call TRBD1 from the table was never checked on the DNA. The CDR3 region is 9 residues in length, termini included. The germline CDR1 and CDR2 sequences are MGHDK and SYGVNS. The CDR3 here is CASSESTGL.

The genes are TRBV10-3 and TRBJ2-7; the match to TRBD2 covers 11 bases. Per the germline V gene, CDR1 is ENHRY and CDR2 is SYGVKD. The V gene end was trimmed by 4 bases and the J gene end by 3 bases; junction bases not matched to a gene: 5. CDR3 length equals 15 residues. The CDR3 DNA is TGTGCCATCAGTGGAGCCGGGACTAGCGGCTACGAGCAGTACTTC. Its translation is CAISGAGTSGYEQYF.

This clonotype was detected many times. The chain combines TRBV25-1 with TRBJ1-2; D is unclear. Per germline, CDR1 MGHDK and CDR2 SYGVNS. This CDR3 is built from 13 residues. V lost 4 bases and J 0 bases, leaving 6 bases between the germline ends. The CDR3 here is CASSVGSNYGYTF. As DNA, the CDR3 is TGTGCCAGCAGTGTAGGGTCTAACTATGGCTACACCTTC.

This clonotype came up many times. V gene TRBV10-3 combines with J gene TRBJ2-1, with a possible D match to TRBD1 (5 bases). Per the germline V gene, CDR1 is ENHRY and CDR2 is SYGVKD. This CDR3 has 12 residues. V shed 3 bases and J shed 7 bases, with 7 bases lying between them. The CDR3 is CAISDRENEQFF. The DNA for the CDR3 is TGTGCCATCAGTGACAGGGAAAATGAGCAGTTCTTC.

This clonotype was counted many times. The chain links TRBV20-1 to TRBJ1-2; tentatively, D is TRBD1 (6 bases). CDR1 and CDR2 (germline): DFQATT, SNEGSKA (reference sequence). With 3 bases removed from V and 4 bases from J, the gap between germline ends came to 15 bases. This CDR3 contains 14 residues. The CDR3 coding sequence is TGCAGTGCTAGTGCCTGGGGGCTCGGCTATGGCTACACCTTC. Its translation is CSASAWGLGYGYTF.

Ten or more counts support this clonotype. The J gene is TRBJ1-5, the V gene TRBV4-2; D unresolved. The CDR3 loop spans 15 amino acids. Trimming shortened V by 2 bases and J by 0 bases, and 8 bases separated the two germline ends. The germline CDR1 and CDR2 sequences are LGHNA and YNFKEQ. In nucleotides, the CDR3 is TGTGCCAGCAGCCAAATACAAGATAGCAATCAGCCCCAGCATTTT. Translation: CASSQIQDSNQPQHF.

For this clonotype: This likely comes from a read error, as the CDR3 has no conserved phenylalanine or tryptophan at its end. Because the CDR3's place on the DNA is in doubt, the DNA is left out and the CDR3 is given as listed by TCRdb. CDR3 sequence reads: CASSPTAS. The V and J genes are TRBV11-2 and TRBJ2-1; no check of the table's D call, TRBD2, against the DNA was made. The CDR3 is made up of 8 amino acids, end residues included. Germline V gives CDR1 SGHAT, CDR2 FQNNGV.

V is TRBV2 and J is TRBJ2-6; D unclear. CDR3 length equals 12 residues. V was trimmed by 7 bases and J by 4 bases, leaving 5 bases between them. Germline CDR1 SNHLY, CDR2 FYNNEI. The chain's CDR3 is CASTWGANVLTF. Written as DNA, the CDR3 is TGTGCCAGCACCTGGGGGGCCAACGTCCTGACTTTC. The variable domain in full, with the rest retrieved from reference TRBV2 and TRBJ2-6, is EPEVTQTPSHQVTQMGQEVILRCVPISNHLYFYWYRQILGQKVEFLVSFYNNEISEKSEIFDDQFSVERPDGSNFTLKIRSTKLEDSAMYFCASTWGANVLTFGAGSRLTVL.

Note on this clonotype: A much larger clone lies a single base off, so this may be a read error. V is TRBV7-2 and J is TRBJ2-5; 9 bases align to TRBD2. This CDR3 spans 17 amino acids. The germline V gene encodes CDR1 SGHTA and CDR2 FQGNSA. V lost 2 bases and J lost 1; bases outside the gene matches: 8. This chain's CDR3 is CTSSLFDSGGSQETQYF. For the CDR3, the DNA is TGTACCAGCAGCTTATTTGATAGCGGGGGATCCCAAGAGACCCAGTACTTC.

The chain couples TRBV9 to TRBJ1-3; D not resolved. The V end lost 7 bases, the J end lost 3 bases, and 14 bases lay between the germline ends. Germline-derived CDR1 and CDR2 are SGDLS and YYNGEE. The CDR3 sequence is 14 residues long. This CDR3 is CASSPEPVGNTIYF. As DNA, the CDR3 is TGTGCCAGCTCACCAGAACCGGTTGGAAACACCATATATTTT.

The genes are TRBV12-5 and TRBJ1-4; possible D gene TRBD1, 6 bases. The CDR3 is 13 amino acids. CDR1 is LGHNT and CDR2 is FRNRAP in the germline V gene. CDR3 region: CASSSGTYEKLFF. Written as DNA, the CDR3 is TGTGCCAGCAGCTCAGGGACATATGAAAAACTGTTTTTT.

The chain is built from TRBV3-1 and TRBJ1-2; D call uncertain. V lost 2 bases and J 0 bases, leaving 13 bases between the germline ends. Germline CDR1 reads LGHDT; CDR2 reads YNNKEL (reference sequence). This CDR3 contains 16 residues. This chain's CDR3 is CASSQQPMTPNYGYTF. The CDR3 nucleotides are TGTGCCAGCAGCCAACAGCCGATGACACCTAACTATGGCTACACCTTC. The entire variable domain, with the rest obtained from reference TRBV3-1 and TRBJ1-2, is as follows: DTAVSQTPKYLVTQMGNDKSIKCEQNLGHDTMYWYKQDSKKFLKIMFSYNNKELIINETVPNRFSPKSPDKAHLNLHINSLELGDSAVYFCASSQQPMTPNYGYTFGSGTRLTVV.

This chain connects TRBV7-8 to TRBJ2-6; 11 bases align to TRBD1. The CDR3 has 22 amino acids. Germline V gives CDR1 SGHVS, CDR2 FQNEAQ. V trimming: 1 base; J trimming: 1 base; junction bases outside the gene matches: 15. The CDR3 sequence: CASSLVLDRGPSGLSGANVLTF. CDR3 nucleotide sequence: TGTGCCAGCAGCTTAGTCCTGGACAGGGGGCCCTCAGGACTTTCTGGGGCCAACGTCCTGACTTTC.

This clonotype has ten or more counts. The gene calls are TRBV6-5 and TRBJ1-5; 8 nucleotides agree with TRBD1. In germline, CDR1 is MNHEY, CDR2 SVGAGI. V was clipped by 6 bases and J by 0 bases; unmatched bases: 4. The CDR3 consists of 15 residues. DNA of the CDR3: TGTGCCAGCAGGATACAGGGGGATAGCAATCAGCCCCAGCATTTT. Its translation is CASRIQGDSNQPQHF.

This clonotype has ten or more counts. This sequence joins TRBV20-1 and TRBJ1-1, with a tentative D call TRBD1 (6 bases). Trimming shortened V by 2 bases and J by 4 bases, and 11 bases separated the two germline ends. CDR3 length equals 13 residues. Germline V lookup: CDR1 DFQATT, CDR2 SNEGSKA (reference sequence). CDR3 bases: TGCAGTGCTAGAAGAGGGGGGGGCACTGAAGCTTTCTTT. Encoded protein: CSARRGGGTEAFF.

This clonotype was recorded at least ten times. The J gene is TRBJ1-5, the V gene TRBV15; a possible D gene is TRBD1 (5 bases). The CDR3 is made up of 18 amino acids. Trimming cost V 1 base and J 6 bases, with 22 bases left between them. Germline lookup yields CDR1 LNHNV and CDR2 YYDKDF (reference sequence). Written as DNA, the CDR3 is TGTGCCACCAGCAGAGCAGGATCAAGCGGGGGAGGAGTTCAGCCCCAGCATTTT. Residues: CATSRAGSSGGGVQPQHF.

The V gene is TRBV29-1, the J gene TRBJ1-2; TRBD1 aligns across 9 bases. The germline V gene has CDR1 SQVTM and CDR2 ANQGSEA. The CDR3 extends over 14 amino acids. Trimming at V came to 0 bases and at J to 6 bases, leaving 5 bases not matched to a gene. CDR3 sequence reads: CSVEDLRDRDGYTF. The CDR3 coding sequence is TGCAGCGTTGAAGATCTCCGGGACAGGGATGGCTACACCTTC.

V is TRBV5-4 and J is TRBJ2-2; 12 bases agree with TRBD2. Germline V gene lookup returns CDR1 SGHNT and CDR2 YYREEE (reference sequence). V shed 4 bases and J 3 bases; nucleotides not matched to a gene: 4. This CDR3 has 16 amino acids. The CDR3 loop is CASSESSGRDTGELFF. CDR3 nucleotide sequence: TGTGCCAGCAGCGAGTCTAGCGGGAGGGACACCGGGGAGCTGTTTTTT.

This chain links TRBV10-3 with TRBJ1-4; 8 bases are a match to TRBD1. Germline V CDR1 and CDR2: ENHRY, SYGVKD. This CDR3 has 14 amino acids. The trim removed 6 bases at V and 8 bases at J, leaving 8 bases unmatched. The CDR3 coding sequence is TGTGCCATCAGCGCGAACAGGGGGTTAGAAAAACTGTTTTTT. It is translated as CAISANRGLEKLFF.